This is a list of T cell receptor beta chains from one sample in a study of CD8 T cell repertoires and HIV-1 epitope variants. Profiled with immunoSEQ multiplex PCR; TCRdb holds only in-frame clones, not every one. The sample consists of some 87,000 clones, over 70% of them appearing once. Sequenced: uncultured baseline CD8+ T cells from peripheral blood mononuclear cells (PBMCs). The receptors stem from a male donor with HIV. Each CDR3 is given with its conserved first and last residue. A D gene is named only where the DNA matches it firmly. Size values are once, few and many counts, or a class for expanded clones, and some rows have none.

NA	NA	TRBV27	TRBJ1-1	TGTGCCAGCAGTTTTTTCAGGGGAGGGAACACTGAAGCTTTCTTT	CASSFFRGGNTEAFF
TRBD1	NA	TRBV9	TRBJ1-2	TGTGCCAGCAGCGCCGGGACAGGGGCCTACCCGCGGGGCTACACCTTC	CASSAGTGAYPRGYTF
NA	NA	TRBV2	TRBJ2-3	TGTGCCAGCAGTGAAGCAGATACGCAGTATTTT	CASSEADTQYF
NA	NA	TRBV7-2	TRBJ2-3	TGTGCCAGCAGCTCTTACAACAGGGTAACTACGCAGTATTTT	CASSSYNRVTTQYF
NA	NA	TRBV6-1	TRBJ2-7	TGTGCCAGCAGTGAGAGAGTGGGGCCCTACGAGCAGTACTTC	CASSERVGPYEQYF
NA	NA	TRBV27	TRBJ2-6	TGTGCCAGCAGTTTACTCTCTGGGGCCAACGTCCTGACTTTC	CASSLLSGANVLTF
TRBD1	NA	TRBV28	TRBJ1-1	TGTGCCAGCAGGCTAGGACAGGGTAGGAACGGGGAAGCTTTCTTT	CASRLGQGRNGEAFF
NA	NA	TRBV6-6	TRBJ1-5	TGTGCCAGCAGTTATTCAAGCAATCAGCCCCAGCATTTT	CASSYSSNQPQHF
TRBD1	NA	TRBV6-6	TRBJ1-4	TGTGCCAGCCACACAGGGGGTAACGAAAAACTGTTTTTT	CASHTGGNEKLFF
TRBD1	NA	TRBV7-9	TRBJ2-2	TGTGCCGCCACGGGGACAGGGAAGAACACCGGGGAGCTGTTTTTT	CAATGTGKNTGELFF
TRBD1	NA	TRBV10-1	TRBJ2-5	TGCGCCAGCAGTGAGGGGACAGGGTCTGAAGAGACCCAGTACTTC	CASSEGTGSEETQYF
NA	once	TRBV14	TRBJ2-5	TGTGCCAGCAGCTCACCCCGCAAAGGGGGGAAGGAGACCCAGTACTTC	CASSSPRKGGKETQYF
NA	NA	TRBV6-4	TRBJ2-2	TGTGCCAGCAGTGACGTAAACACCGGGGAGCTGTTTTTT	CASSDVNTGELFF
TRBD1	NA	TRBV5-6	TRBJ1-5	TGTGCCAGCAGCTTAGGGCCGGGACAGGGCGGTCAGCCCCAGCATTTT	CASSLGPGQGGQPQHF
NA	NA	TRBV15	TRBJ1-5	TGTGCCACCAGCAGAGAAGGAGGGAGCAATCAGCCCCAGCATTTT	CATSREGGSNQPQHF
NA	few	TRBV11-3	TRBJ1-1	TGTGCCAGCAGCTTTAACGGGAACACTGAAGCTTTCTTT	CASSFNGNTEAFF
TRBD1	once	TRBV28	TRBJ2-7	TGTGCCAGCAGTTCCGGCGGAGGGACAGGGGGTACCTACGAGCAGTACTTC	CASSSGGGTGGTYEQYF
NA	NA	TRBV19	TRBJ2-5	TGTGCCAGTAGAGATGACCCTAAAGAGACCCAGTACTTC	CASRDDPKETQYF
TRBD2	NA	TRBV4-1	TRBJ2-7	TGCGCCAGCAGCCAAGAAGGCGGGAGGGCCGGCGAGCAGTACTTC	CASSQEGGRAGEQYF
TRBD1	NA	TRBV19	TRBJ2-2	TGTGCCAGTGGGGACAGGGGGAACACCGGGGAGCTGTTTTTT	CASGDRGNTGELFF
TRBD2	NA	TRBV28	TRBJ2-7	TGTGCCAGCAGTTCCCGGACTAGCGGGGGCGGTGAGCAGTACTTC	CASSSRTSGGGEQYF
NA	NA	TRBV7-8	TRBJ1-1	TGTGCCAGCACCAAACGGTCTTCGGCGGACACTGAAGCTTTCTTT	CASTKRSSADTEAFF
TRBD1	NA	TRBV7-2	TRBJ1-5	TGTGCCAGCAGCCGCGGACAGGGGGGCAATCAGCCCCAGCATTTT	CASSRGQGGNQPQHF
TRBD1	once	TRBV5-6	TRBJ1-4	TGTGCCAGCAGCAGAGGGGGCGGTGAAAAACTGTTTTTT	CASSRGGGEKLFF
NA	NA	TRBV19	TRBJ1-2	TGTGCCAGTCAGGCAGCCCACGGAAACTATGGCTACACCTTC	CASQAAHGNYGYTF
NA	NA	TRBV6-1	TRBJ1-5	TGTGCCAGCAGTGAAGGACAGCTCTTTTATAGCAATCAGCCCCAGCATTTT	CASSEGQLFYSNQPQHF
NA	NA	TRBV28	TRBJ2-6	TGTGCCAGCAGGGTCGCCGGCGCTCTCTCTGGGGCCAACGTCCTGACTTTC	CASRVAGALSGANVLTF
TRBD1	NA	TRBV4-2	TRBJ1-4	TGTGCCAGCAGCCAGGACTTGGGACAGGGAGAAAAACTGTTTTTT	CASSQDLGQGEKLFF
TRBD1	NA	TRBV27	TRBJ2-7	TGTGTCGCCGGGACAGGGAGAGGCAACGAGCAGTACTTC	CVAGTGRGNEQYF
TRBD2	many	TRBV7-9	TRBJ2-1	TGTGCCAGCAGCCCACTAAGGACTAGCCCCTACAATGAGCAGTTCTTC	CASSPLRTSPYNEQFF
NA	NA	TRBV10-3	TRBJ1-2	TGTGCCACGCGCCCCTCGGACTATGGCTACACCTTC	CATRPSDYGYTF
NA	NA	TRBV6-1	TRBJ1-6	TGTGCCATTAGACAGGCTAATTCACCCCTCCACTTT	CAIRQANSPLHF
NA	NA	TRBV7-2	TRBJ2-3	TGTGCCAGCAGCTTAACGAGGGGGACAACAGATACGCAGTATTTT	CASSLTRGTTDTQYF
NA	few	TRBV29-1	TRBJ1-1	TGCAGCGTTGGCCTGACAGGAGGCGCTGAAGCTTTCTTT	CSVGLTGGAEAFF
TRBD1	NA	TRBV27	TRBJ2-5	TGTGCCAGCACAGGGGGTTGGGGTTTGGGGACCCAGTACTTC	CASTGGWGLGTQYF
TRBD1	few	TRBV30	TRBJ1-6	TGTGCCTGGAGTCCCGACAGGGGCTCACCCCTCCACTTT	CAWSPDRGSPLHF
NA	NA	TRBV28	TRBJ2-5	TGTGCCAGCAGTCAACCTCGGGTAGGGTTCGATGAGACCCAGTACTTC	CASSQPRVGFDETQYF
TRBD2	NA	TRBV27	TRBJ2-5	TGTGCCAGCAGTTTAACTAGCGGGGATCTATACCAAGAGACCCAGTACTTC	CASSLTSGDLYQETQYF
TRBD2	NA	TRBV5-1	TRBJ2-7	TGCGCCAGCACTTCGGGACTAGCGGGAGGGGAGCAGTACTTC	CASTSGLAGGEQYF
TRBD2	few	TRBV7-9	TRBJ2-1	TGTGCCAGCAGAGATCGAGGTGGTAGCGGGAGGGCCTCCTACAATGAGCAGTTCTTC	CASRDRGGSGRASYNEQFF
NA	NA	TRBV5-1	TRBJ1-3	TGCGCCAGCAGCGTTGTAGGGGACTCTGGAAACACCATATATTTT	CASSVVGDSGNTIYF
NA	NA	TRBV7-9	TRBJ1-1	TGTGCCAGCAGCTTCCCCGCGGACACTGAAGCTTTCTTT	CASSFPADTEAFF
TRBD2	NA	TRBV19	TRBJ2-2	TGTGCCAGTAACGGGGGGGCTACCACCGGGGAGCTGTTTTTT	CASNGGATTGELFF
TRBD2	NA	TRBV5-4	TRBJ2-3	TGTGCCAGCAGCTTCGGTAGCGGGAGAAACCCCGGCACAGATACGCAGTATTTT	CASSFGSGRNPGTDTQYF